Each of the 25 T cell receptor beta chains below was sequenced from the same sample in a study of Graves' ophthalmopathy and Graves' hyperthyroidism listed by TCRdb under 2018. The instrument was an Illumina HiSeq 2000. For repertoire sequencing, TCR beta CDR3 regions were amplified from RNA transcripts. The first round was an RT-PCR using HTBI primers with the Qiagen OneStep RT-PCR kit, and this first round was followed by a second-round multiplex PCR, then size selection and purification. TCRdb trimmed public reads at Q25 via fastp, called clones via MiXCR and kept in-frame beta chains. Merged by CDR3 protein, the rows form single entries marked with the most common genes and DNA. The sample contains more than 1,000,000 distinct CDR3 sequences, around a third of them found a single time. 11% of the sample rests with the top ten. Specimen: peripheral blood or thyroid tissue (not recorded which). The receptors originated from an adult man with Graves' hyperthyroidism.

Ten or more counts support this clonotype. V usage is TRBV14 and J usage is TRBJ2-7, with unresolved D. This CDR3 comprises 14 residues. The V end lost 5 bases, the J end lost 2 bases, and 13 bases lay between the germline ends. Germline lookup yields CDR1 SGHDN and CDR2 FVKESK. The DNA for the CDR3 is TGTGCCAGCAGCGAAATCTCGAGCGCCTACGAGCAGTACTTC. Translation: CASSEISSAYEQYF.

This chain links TRBV9 with TRBJ1-5; TRBD1 matches 7 bases. Germline assignment: CDR1 SGDLS and CDR2 YYNGEE. The V segment lost 3 bases and the J segment 0 bases; nucleotides outside the gene matches: 3. This CDR3 is built from 15 residues. The CDR3: CASSAGQFSNQPQHF. DNA for the CDR3: TGTGCCAGCAGCGCGGGACAGTTTAGCAATCAGCCCCAGCATTTT.

This clonotype was seen only a few times. The CDR3 loop is CASSLEPRAETQYF. The CDR3 nucleotides read TGTGCCAGCAGCTTGGAGCCCAGGGCAGAGACCCAGTACTTC. V is TRBV7-2 and J is TRBJ2-5; tentative D call: TRBD1 (5 bases). Germline assignment: CDR1 SGHTA and CDR2 FQGNSA. This CDR3 spans 14 amino acids. V was clipped by 3 bases and J by 4 bases, with 12 bases between them.

Notes on this clonotype: Compared with germline, one end of the junction differs, possibly owing to a read error. The rearrangement joins TRBV19 to TRBJ2-2, with D tentatively TRBD2 (6 bases). Looked up from germline, CDR1 is LNHDA and CDR2 is SQIVND (reference sequence). This CDR3 spans 18 amino acids. CDR3 bases: TGTGCCAAACAGGAGTATGGGGGGTCCTCCCCGAACGCCGGGGAGCTGTTTTTT. Translating it yields CAKQEYGGSSPNAGELFF.

At least ten counts were recorded for this clonotype. CDR3: CASSQRVRRTGDSPLHF. Here the CDR3 DNA reads TGTGCCAGCAGCCAGCGGGTACGACGGACAGGAGATTCACCCCTCCACTTT. The chain links TRBV5-8 to TRBJ1-6; 7 nucleotides align to TRBD1. Unmatched junction bases numbered 15, after V lost 4 bases and J lost 8 bases. Germline loops: CDR1 SGHTS, CDR2 YDEGEE. This CDR3 comprises 17 residues.

The chain has TRBV5-1 and TRBJ1-6, with no clear D. V was clipped by 2 bases and J by 14 bases, with 20 bases between them. Germline V gives CDR1 SGHRS, CDR2 YFSETQ. The CDR3 is made up of 15 amino acids. The CDR3 DNA sequence: TGCGCCAGCAGCTTAGGAGGCAGCGCGGGTCTCACCCTCCACTTT. Translating it yields CASSLGGSAGLTLHF.

This clonotype was detected many times. The chain combines TRBV9 with TRBJ1-1; 7 nucleotides agree with TRBD1. This CDR3 is 13 amino acids long. The J segment lost 6 bases and the V segment lost 0 bases, leaving 2 bases of the junction unmatched. Germline CDR1 SGDLS, CDR2 YYNGEE. In nucleotides, the CDR3 is TGTGCCAGCAGCGTAGGGGACAGCTCTGAAGCTTTCTTT. Amino acids: CASSVGDSSEAFF.

The sample holds many counts of this clonotype. The chain couples TRBV19 to TRBJ1-5, with 7 bases identical to TRBD1. This CDR3 has 14 amino acids. V shed 6 bases, J shed 1 base, and the junction held 3 bases outside the gene matches. Germline CDR1 reads LNHDA; CDR2 reads SQIVND (reference sequence). CDR3 protein: CASRIRGSNQPQHF. DNA of the CDR3: TGTGCCAGTAGGATCAGGGGGAGCAATCAGCCCCAGCATTTT.

V usage is TRBV19 and J usage is TRBJ2-5, with no clear D. This CDR3 is built from 14 residues. Germline assignment: CDR1 LNHDA and CDR2 SQIVND (reference sequence). Trimming cost V 5 bases and J 6 bases, with 16 bases left between them. The CDR3 DNA reads as TGTGCCAGTAGTCCCAGGACCGATGGGAAGACCCAGTACTTC. Its protein is CASSPRTDGKTQYF.

J is TRBJ2-7 and V is TRBV7-2, with 11 bases fitting TRBD1. After removal of 4 bases from V and 7 bases from J, the junction contained 6 bases not matched to a gene. The CDR3 runs 14 residues. Germline V gives CDR1 SGHTA, CDR2 FQGNSA. CDR3 protein: CASSWGTGGREQYF. DNA for the CDR3: TGTGCCAGCAGCTGGGGGACAGGGGGACGAGAGCAGTACTTC.

This clonotype was recorded a few times. This chain joins TRBV20-1 and TRBJ1-2; 8 nucleotides line up with TRBD1. The CDR3 is 12 amino acids. V shed 5 bases and J 6 bases; nucleotides not matched to a gene: 5. From germline, CDR1 is DFQATT and CDR2 SNEGSKA (reference sequence). In DNA, the CDR3 is TGCAGTGCTGGGCAGGGGGCGCATGGCTACACCTTC. Translating gives CSAGQGAHGYTF.

The chain carries TRBV5-1 and TRBJ2-7; TRBD2 agrees at 8 bases. The V segment lost 3 bases and the J segment 7 bases; nucleotides outside the gene matches: 12. Looked up from germline, CDR1 is SGHRS and CDR2 is YFSETQ. This CDR3 has 15 residues. The CDR3 region is CASSWAGTRSGEQYF. The CDR3 DNA reads TGCGCCAGCAGCTGGGCCGGGACTAGGTCGGGTGAGCAGTACTTC.

This clonotype has only a few counts. The chain has TRBV7-9 and TRBJ1-2; TRBD1 is a possible D gene (6 bases). V gave up 7 bases and J gave up 2 bases, with 11 bases separating them. CDR3 size: 13 residues. Germline values: CDR1 SEHNR, CDR2 FQNEAQ (reference sequence). CDR3 sequence (DNA): TGTGCCAGCACTAACCAGGGGAACTATGGCTACACCTTC. This encodes CASTNQGNYGYTF. Full variable domain (remainder filled in from reference TRBV7-9 and TRBJ1-2): DTGVSQNPRHKITKRGQNVTFRCDPISEHNRLYWYRQTLGQGPEFLTYFQNEAQLEKSRLLSDRFSAERPKGSFSTLEIQRTEQGDSAMYLCASTNQGNYGYTFGSGTRLTVV.

V is TRBV24-1 and J is TRBJ1-4; 7 bases are a match to TRBD1. V gave up 4 bases and J gave up 5 bases; unmatched junction bases: 6. The CDR3 covers 15 residues. Germline CDR1 KGHDR, CDR2 SFDVKD. CDR3: CATSDGTVQNEKLFF. The CDR3 region has the DNA TGTGCCACCAGTGACGGGACAGTCCAGAATGAAAAACTGTTTTTT.

The rearrangement uses TRBV11-2 and TRBJ1-4; no clear D. Deletions cut 1 base from V and 6 bases from J, with 15 bases between. CDR1 is SGHAT and CDR2 is FQNNGV in the germline V gene. This CDR3 has 16 residues. CDR3 nucleotides: TGTGCCAGCAGCTTAGGGGCGGGAGGCGGTTATGAAAAACTGTTTTTT. It translates to CASSLGAGGGYEKLFF.

The genes are TRBV7-4 and TRBJ2-3; no clear D. Per germline, CDR1 SGHVT and CDR2 SQSDAQ. The CDR3 length is 16 residues. Trimming pared 0 bases from V and 7 bases from J, leaving 17 bases between. DNA for the CDR3: TGTGCCAGCAGCTTAGCGGTAAGGATTCGAGGAAATACGCAGTATTTT. As protein: CASSLAVRIRGNTQYF.

This clonotype was recorded at least ten times. The V and J genes are TRBV15 and TRBJ2-2, with D perhaps matching TRBD2 (5 bases). Germline loops: CDR1 LNHNV, CDR2 YYDKDF (reference sequence). The V gene lost 6 bases and the J gene lost 2 bases, with 16 bases spanning the gap. The CDR3 runs to 16 residues. The CDR3 region is CATRPLGTGNTGELFF. The CDR3 nucleotides are TGTGCCACCAGGCCGTTGGGAACGGGAAACACCGGGGAGCTGTTTTTT.

This rearrangement joins TRBV28 to TRBJ2-7; 9 nucleotides line up with TRBD2. This CDR3 is built from 15 residues. V shed 6 bases, J shed 5 bases, and the junction held 11 bases outside the gene matches. The germline V gene has CDR1 MDHEN and CDR2 SYDVKM. This chain's CDR3 is CASSSPGGRAHEQYF. The CDR3 DNA reads TGTGCCAGCAGCTCTCCTGGCGGGAGGGCCCACGAGCAGTACTTC.

At least ten counts were recorded for this clonotype. The chain joins TRBV2 to TRBJ1-1; D not resolved. The CDR3 length is 14 residues. V lost 4 bases and J lost 0, with 9 bases in between. CDR1 is SNHLY, CDR2 FYNNEI, per germline. The DNA of the CDR3 is TGTGCCAGCAGTGGGGCAGGTGTGAACACTGAAGCTTTCTTT. It encodes CASSGAGVNTEAFF.

This chain connects TRBV6-6 to TRBJ2-7; D not certain. The CDR3 loop spans 10 amino acids. Germline lookup yields CDR1 MNHNY and CDR2 SVGAGI (reference sequence). Trimming removed 6 bases at V and 9 bases at J, with 9 bases between. The CDR3 protein is CASSTRRQYF. CDR3 nucleotide sequence: TGTGCCAGCAGCACAAGACGGCAGTACTTC.

The gene calls are TRBV7-9 and TRBJ2-7, with 9 nucleotides matching TRBD1. V shed 5 bases, J shed 9 bases, and the junction held 14 bases outside the gene matches. The CDR3 is 15 residues long. CDR1 and CDR2 (germline): SEHNR, FQNEAQ (reference sequence). CDR3 in DNA: TGTGCCAGCAGCCCCGGGGACAGGGCCGCATTGGGGCAGTACTTC. As protein: CASSPGDRAALGQYF. The full variable domain, its missing parts supplied by reference TRBV7-9 and TRBJ2-7, is DTGVSQNPRHKITKRGQNVTFRCDPISEHNRLYWYRQTLGQGPEFLTYFQNEAQLEKSRLLSDRFSAERPKGSFSTLEIQRTEQGDSAMYLCASSPGDRAALGQYFGPGTRLTVT.

This clonotype was observed at least ten times. The chain links TRBV11-2 to TRBJ2-7; 9 positions agree with TRBD2. Germline-derived CDR1 and CDR2 are SGHAT and FQNNGV. The CDR3 runs 17 residues. V was pared by 1 base and J by 0 bases, with 7 bases of the junction left unmatched. The CDR3 coding sequence is TGTGCCAGCAGCTTAGTCCCGGGACTAGCTAGCTCCTACGAGCAGTACTTC. As protein: CASSLVPGLASSYEQYF.

V gene TRBV4-2 combines with J gene TRBJ1-6, with TRBD1 matching over 9 bases. This CDR3 comprises 19 residues. V dropped 1 base and J dropped 7; count of bases not matched to a gene: 14. Germline V gives CDR1 LGHNA, CDR2 YNFKEQ. The CDR3: CASSQVWTGDLGRNSPLHF. In DNA form, the CDR3 reads TGTGCCAGCAGCCAAGTGTGGACAGGGGACCTAGGAAGAAATTCACCCCTCCACTTT.

J is TRBJ1-5 and V is TRBV7-2; 8 bases agree with TRBD1. This CDR3 is built from 14 residues. The germline V gene encodes CDR1 SGHTA and CDR2 FQGNSA. V shed 2 bases and J 14 bases; nucleotides not matched to a gene: 11. CDR3 loop: CASSLPGGARREHF. The CDR3 DNA follows: TGTGCCAGCAGCTTACCAGGGGGCGCGCGGCGCGAGCATTTT.

The J gene is TRBJ1-6, the V gene TRBV27; D is possibly TRBD1 (6 bases). The germline V and J ends were trimmed by 6 bases and 7 bases, with 19 bases remaining between them. In germline, CDR1 is MNHEY, CDR2 SMNVEV (reference sequence). The CDR3 has 16 residues. The CDR3 coding sequence is TGTGCCAGCAGAAGATACAGGGATACCCAGAATTCACCCCTCCACTTT. It specifies CASRRYRDTQNSPLHF.